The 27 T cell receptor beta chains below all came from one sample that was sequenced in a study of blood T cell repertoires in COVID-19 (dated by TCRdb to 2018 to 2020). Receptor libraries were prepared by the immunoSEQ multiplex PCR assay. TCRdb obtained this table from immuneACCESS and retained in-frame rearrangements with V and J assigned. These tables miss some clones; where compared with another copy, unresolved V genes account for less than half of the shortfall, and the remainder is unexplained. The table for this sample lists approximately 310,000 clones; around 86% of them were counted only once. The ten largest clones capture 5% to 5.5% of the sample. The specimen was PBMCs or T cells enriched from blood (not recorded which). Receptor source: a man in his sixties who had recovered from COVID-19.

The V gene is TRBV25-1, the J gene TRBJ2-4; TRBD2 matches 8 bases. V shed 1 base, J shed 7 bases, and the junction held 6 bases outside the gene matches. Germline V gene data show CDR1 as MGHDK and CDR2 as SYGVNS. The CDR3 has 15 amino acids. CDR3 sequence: CASSESPGGLNIQYF. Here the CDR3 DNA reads TGTGCCAGCAGTGAATCTCCGGGAGGGTTGAACATTCAGTACTTC.

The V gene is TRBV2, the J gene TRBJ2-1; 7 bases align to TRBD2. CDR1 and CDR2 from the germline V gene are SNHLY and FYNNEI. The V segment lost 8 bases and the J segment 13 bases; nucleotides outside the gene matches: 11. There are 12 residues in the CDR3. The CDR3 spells CASREGGSSQFF. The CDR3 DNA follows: TGTGCCAGCCGAGAAGGCGGGAGTAGTCAGTTCTTC.

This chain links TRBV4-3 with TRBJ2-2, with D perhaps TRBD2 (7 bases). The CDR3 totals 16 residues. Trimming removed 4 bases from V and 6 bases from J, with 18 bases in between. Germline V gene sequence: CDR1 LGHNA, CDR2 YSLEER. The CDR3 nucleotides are TGCGCCAGCAGCCCCAAGTTTCGGGGGGCGTCCGGGGAGCTGTTTTTT. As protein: CASSPKFRGASGELFF.

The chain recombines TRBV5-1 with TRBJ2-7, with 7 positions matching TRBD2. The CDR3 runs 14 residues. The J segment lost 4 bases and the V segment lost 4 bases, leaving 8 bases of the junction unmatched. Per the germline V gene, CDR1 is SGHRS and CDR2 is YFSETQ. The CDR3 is CASSVEGAGYEQYF. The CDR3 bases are TGCGCCAGCAGCGTCGAGGGAGCGGGGTACGAGCAGTACTTC.

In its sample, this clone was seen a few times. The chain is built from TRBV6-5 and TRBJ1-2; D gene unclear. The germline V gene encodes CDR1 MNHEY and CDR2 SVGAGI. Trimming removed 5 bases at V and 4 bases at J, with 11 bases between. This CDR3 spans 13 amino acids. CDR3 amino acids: CASSTGRSYGYTF. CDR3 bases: TGTGCCAGCAGTACCGGGAGAAGCTATGGCTACACCTTC.

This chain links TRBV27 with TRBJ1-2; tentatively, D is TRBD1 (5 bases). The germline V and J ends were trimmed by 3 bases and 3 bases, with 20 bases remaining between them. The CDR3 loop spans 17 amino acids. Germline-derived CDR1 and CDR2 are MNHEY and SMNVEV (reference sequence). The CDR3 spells CASSFGRDSPGDYGYTF. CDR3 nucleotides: TGTGCCAGCAGTTTTGGTAGGGACTCCCCCGGGGACTATGGCTACACCTTC.

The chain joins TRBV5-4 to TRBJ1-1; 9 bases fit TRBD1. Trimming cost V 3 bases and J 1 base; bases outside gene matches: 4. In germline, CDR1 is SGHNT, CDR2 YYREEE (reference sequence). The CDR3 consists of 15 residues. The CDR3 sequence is CASSWGQGWNTEAFF. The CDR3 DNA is TGTGCCAGCAGCTGGGGACAGGGCTGGAACACTGAAGCTTTCTTT.

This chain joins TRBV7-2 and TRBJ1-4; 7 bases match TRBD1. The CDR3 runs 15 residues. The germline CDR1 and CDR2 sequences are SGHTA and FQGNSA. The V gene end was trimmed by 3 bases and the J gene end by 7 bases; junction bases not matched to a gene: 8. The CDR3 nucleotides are TGTGCCAGCAGCTTCGCCGGGACAGTAGTTGAAAAACTGTTTTTT. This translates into CASSFAGTVVEKLFF.

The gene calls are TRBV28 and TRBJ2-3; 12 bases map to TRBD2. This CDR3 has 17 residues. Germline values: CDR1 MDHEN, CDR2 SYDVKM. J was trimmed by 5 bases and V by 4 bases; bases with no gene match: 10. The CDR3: CASSSWTSGAWGDTQYF. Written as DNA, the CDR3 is TGTGCCAGCAGTTCATGGACTAGCGGGGCATGGGGAGATACGCAGTATTTT.

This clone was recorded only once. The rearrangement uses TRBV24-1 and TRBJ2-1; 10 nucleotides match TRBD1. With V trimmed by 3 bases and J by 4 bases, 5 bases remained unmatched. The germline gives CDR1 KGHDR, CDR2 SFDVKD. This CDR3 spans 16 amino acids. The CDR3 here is CATSDARTGGYNEQFF. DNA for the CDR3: TGTGCCACCAGTGATGCTCGGACAGGGGGTTACAATGAGCAGTTCTTC.

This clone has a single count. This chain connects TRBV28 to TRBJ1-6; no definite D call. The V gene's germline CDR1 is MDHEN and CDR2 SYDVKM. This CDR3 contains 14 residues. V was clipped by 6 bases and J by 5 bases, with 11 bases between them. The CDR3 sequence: CASSPTSNNSPLHF. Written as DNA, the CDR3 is TGTGCCAGCAGCCCGACAAGTAATAATTCACCCCTCCACTTT.

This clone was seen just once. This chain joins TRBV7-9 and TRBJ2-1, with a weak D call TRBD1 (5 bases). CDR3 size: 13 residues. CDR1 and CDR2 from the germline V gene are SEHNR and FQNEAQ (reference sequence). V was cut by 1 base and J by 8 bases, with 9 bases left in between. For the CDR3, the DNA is TGTGCCAGCAGCTTAGGAACCAGGGATGAGCAGTTCTTC. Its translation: CASSLGTRDEQFF. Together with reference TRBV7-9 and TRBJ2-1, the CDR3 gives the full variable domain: DTGVSQNPRHKITKRGQNVTFRCDPISEHNRLYWYRQTLGQGPEFLTYFQNEAQLEKSRLLSDRFSAERPKGSFSTLEIQRTEQGDSAMYLCASSLGTRDEQFFGPGTRLTVL.

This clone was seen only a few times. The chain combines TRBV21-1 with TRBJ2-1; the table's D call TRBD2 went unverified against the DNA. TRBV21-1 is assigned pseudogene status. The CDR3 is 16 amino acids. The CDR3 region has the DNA TGTGCCAGCAGCAAAGTTGCACTAGCGGGGTACAATGAGCAGTTCTTC. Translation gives CASSKVALAGYNEQFF.

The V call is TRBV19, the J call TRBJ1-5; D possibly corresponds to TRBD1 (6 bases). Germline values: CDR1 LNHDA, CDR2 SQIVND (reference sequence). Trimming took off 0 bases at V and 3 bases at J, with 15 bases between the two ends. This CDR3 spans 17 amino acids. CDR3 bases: TGTGCCAGTAGTATAGAAGGGGGTTTACGGATCAATCAGCCCCAGCATTTT. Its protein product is CASSIEGGLRINQPQHF.

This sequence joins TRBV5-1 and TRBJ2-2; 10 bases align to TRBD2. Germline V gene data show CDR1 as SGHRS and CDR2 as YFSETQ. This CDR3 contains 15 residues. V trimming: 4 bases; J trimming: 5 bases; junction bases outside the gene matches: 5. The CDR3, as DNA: TGCGCCAGCAGCCCGAGGACTAGCGGAACCGGGGAGCTGTTTTTT. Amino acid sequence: CASSPRTSGTGELFF.

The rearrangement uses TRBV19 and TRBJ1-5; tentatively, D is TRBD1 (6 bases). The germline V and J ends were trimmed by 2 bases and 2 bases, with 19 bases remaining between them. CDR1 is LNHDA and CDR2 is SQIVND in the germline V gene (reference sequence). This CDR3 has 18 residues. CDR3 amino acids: CASSIKGTGSRGNQPQHF. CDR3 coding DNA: TGTGCCAGTAGTATAAAGGGAACAGGGAGCAGGGGCAATCAGCCCCAGCATTTT.

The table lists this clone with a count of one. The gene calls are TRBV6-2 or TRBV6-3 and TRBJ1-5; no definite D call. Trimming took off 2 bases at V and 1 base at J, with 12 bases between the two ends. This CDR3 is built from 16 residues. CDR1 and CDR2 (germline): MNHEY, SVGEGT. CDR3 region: CASSYPVVKSNQPQHF. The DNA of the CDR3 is TGTGCCAGCAGTTACCCAGTGGTTAAAAGCAATCAGCCCCAGCATTTT.

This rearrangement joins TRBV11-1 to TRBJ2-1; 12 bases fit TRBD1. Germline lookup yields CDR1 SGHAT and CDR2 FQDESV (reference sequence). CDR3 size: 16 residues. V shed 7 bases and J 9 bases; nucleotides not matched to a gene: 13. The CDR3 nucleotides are TGTGCCAGCACCCCCCGATCCGGGACAGGGGGCCGTGAGCAGTTCTTC. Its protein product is CASTPRSGTGGREQFF.

CDR3: CASKKGLWRDNSPLHF. The CDR3 DNA sequence: TGTGCCAGCAAGAAGGGACTTTGGCGCGATAATTCACCCCTCCACTTT. The V gene is TRBV3-1 (or the pseudogene TRBV3-2), the J gene TRBJ1-6, with D possibly matching TRBD1 (5 bases). This CDR3 comprises 16 residues. Trimming cost V 7 bases and J 5 bases, with 18 bases left between them. Germline V gene data show CDR1 as LGHDT and CDR2 as YNNKEL (reference sequence).

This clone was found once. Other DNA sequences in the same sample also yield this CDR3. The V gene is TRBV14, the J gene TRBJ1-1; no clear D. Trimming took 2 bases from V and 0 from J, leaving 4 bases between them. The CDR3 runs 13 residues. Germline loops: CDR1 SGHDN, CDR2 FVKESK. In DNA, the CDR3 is TGTGCCAGCAGCCAATCTCTGAACACTGAAGCTTTCTTT. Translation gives CASSQSLNTEAFF.

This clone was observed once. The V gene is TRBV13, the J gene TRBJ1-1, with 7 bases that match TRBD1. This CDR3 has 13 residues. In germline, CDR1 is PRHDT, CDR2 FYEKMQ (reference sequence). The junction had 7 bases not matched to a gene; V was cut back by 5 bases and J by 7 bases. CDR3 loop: CASSQQGTSEAFF. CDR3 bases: TGTGCCAGCAGCCAACAGGGGACCAGTGAAGCTTTCTTT.

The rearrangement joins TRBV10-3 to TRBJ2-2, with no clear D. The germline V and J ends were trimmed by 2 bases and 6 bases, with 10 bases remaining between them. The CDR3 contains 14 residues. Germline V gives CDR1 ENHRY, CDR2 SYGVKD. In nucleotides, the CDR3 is TGTGCCATCAGTGAGACCTTTGCGGCCGGGGAGCTGTTTTTT. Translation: CAISETFAAGELFF.

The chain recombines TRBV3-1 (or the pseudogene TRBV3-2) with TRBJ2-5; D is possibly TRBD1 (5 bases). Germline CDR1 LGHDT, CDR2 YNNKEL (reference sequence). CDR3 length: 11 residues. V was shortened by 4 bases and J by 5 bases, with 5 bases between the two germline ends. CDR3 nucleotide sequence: TGTGCCAGCAGCCGGGGCGAGACCCAGTACTTC. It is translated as CASSRGETQYF.

CDR3 sequence: CASSQESGRANEQFF. The CDR3 DNA reads TGTGCCAGCAGCCAAGAGAGCGGGAGGGCCAATGAGCAGTTCTTC. The V call is TRBV4-2, the J call TRBJ2-1; TRBD2 matches 10 bases. The germline gives CDR1 LGHNA, CDR2 YNFKEQ. The CDR3 covers 15 residues. V was clipped by 0 bases and J by 6 bases; unmatched bases: 2.

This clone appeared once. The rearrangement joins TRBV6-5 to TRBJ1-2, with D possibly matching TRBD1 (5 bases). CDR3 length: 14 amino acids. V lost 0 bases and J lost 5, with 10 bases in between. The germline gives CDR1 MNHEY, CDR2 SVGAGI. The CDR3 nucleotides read TGTGCCAGCAGTTACTCTCCAGGGAAGTATGGCTACACCTTC. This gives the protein CASSYSPGKYGYTF.

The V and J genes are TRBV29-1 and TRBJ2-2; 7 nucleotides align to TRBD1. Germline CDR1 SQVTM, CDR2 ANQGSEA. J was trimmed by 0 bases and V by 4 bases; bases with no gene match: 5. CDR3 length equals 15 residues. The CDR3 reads CSVAGTDANTGELFF. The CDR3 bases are TGCAGCGTTGCAGGGACAGATGCGAACACCGGGGAGCTGTTTTTT.

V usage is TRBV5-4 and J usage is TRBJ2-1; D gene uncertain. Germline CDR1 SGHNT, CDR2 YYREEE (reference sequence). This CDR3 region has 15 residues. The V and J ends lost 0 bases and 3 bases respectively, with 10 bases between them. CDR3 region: CASSLGGQFYNEQFF. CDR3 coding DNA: TGTGCCAGCAGCTTGGGTGGCCAGTTCTACAATGAGCAGTTCTTC.